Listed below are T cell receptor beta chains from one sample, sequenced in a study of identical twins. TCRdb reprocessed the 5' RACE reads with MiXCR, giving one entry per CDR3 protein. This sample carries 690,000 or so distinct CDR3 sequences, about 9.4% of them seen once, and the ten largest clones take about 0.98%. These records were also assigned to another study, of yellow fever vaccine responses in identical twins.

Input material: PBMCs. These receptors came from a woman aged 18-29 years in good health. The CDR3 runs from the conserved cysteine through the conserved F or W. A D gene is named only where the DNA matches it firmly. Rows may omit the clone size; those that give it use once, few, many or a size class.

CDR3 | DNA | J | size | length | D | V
CASSVVSQGARGYTF | TGTGCCAGCAGCGTAGTGAGTCAGGGGGCGAGGGGCTACACCTTC | TRBJ1-2 | NA | 15 | TRBD1 | TRBV9
CASSLPGGWNTEAFF | TGTGCCAGCAGCCTCCCAGGAGGCTGGAACACTGAAGCTTTCTTT | TRBJ1-1 | few | 15 | NA | TRBV28
CASSFPPGQGPEGETQYF | TGTGCCAGCAGTTTCCCGCCCGGACAGGGGCCAGAAGGAGAGACCCAGTACTTC | TRBJ2-5 | few | 18 | TRBD1 | TRBV6-5
CASSYFRDDTDTQYF | TGTGCCAGCAGTTACTTCCGGGATGACACAGATACGCAGTATTTT | TRBJ2-3 | NA | 15 | NA | TRBV6-2/TRBV6-3
CASSLVWGDTDTQYF | TGTGCCAGCAGCTTAGTCTGGGGAGACACAGATACGCAGTATTTT | TRBJ2-3 | NA | 15 | NA | TRBV7-2
CSAGPKTALNTEAFF | TGCAGTGCTGGCCCTAAGACAGCCCTGAACACTGAAGCTTTCTTT | TRBJ1-1 | NA | 15 | NA | TRBV20-1
CASIVAEKLFF | TGTGCCAGCATCGTGGCTGAAAAACTGTTTTTT | TRBJ1-4 | few | 11 | NA | TRBV2
CASSFGRPTYEQYF | TGTGCCAGCAGTTTCGGGAGGCCCACCTACGAGCAGTACTTC | TRBJ2-7 | many | 14 | TRBD2 | TRBV12-3/TRBV12-4
CASSLVPGRSETQYF | TGTGCCAGCAGCTTAGTGCCAGGGAGGTCAGAGACCCAGTACTTC | TRBJ2-5 | few | 15 | NA | TRBV7-8
CASSFLAADQETQYF | TGTGCCAGCAGTTTCCTCGCGGCGGACCAAGAGACCCAGTACTTC | TRBJ2-5 | few | 15 | NA | TRBV12-3/TRBV12-4
CATSDSLLNEQFF | TGTGCCACCAGTGACTCTCTTCTTAATGAGCAGTTCTTC | TRBJ2-1 | few | 13 | NA | TRBV24-1
CASSQTQGYEQYF | TGCGCCAGCAGCCAAACACAGGGTTACGAGCAGTACTTC | TRBJ2-7 | few | 13 | NA | TRBV4-3
CASSLDQNYNEQFF | TGTGCCAGCAGCTTAGATCAGAACTACAATGAGCAGTTCTTC | TRBJ2-1 | NA | 14 | NA | TRBV11-3
CASSRREPGQGTAPYEQYF | TGTGCCAGCAGCCGGCGAGAACCGGGACAGGGAACCGCGCCCTACGAGCAGTACTTC | TRBJ2-7 | NA | 19 | TRBD1 | TRBV11-1
CASSYSGTSGAYEQYF | TGTGCCAGCAGTTACTCCGGGACTAGCGGAGCCTACGAGCAGTACTTC | TRBJ2-7 | few | 16 | TRBD2 | TRBV6-5
CASSVEPRGASTDTQYF | TGTGCCAGCAGCGTAGAACCTCGGGGGGCTAGCACAGATACGCAGTATTTT | TRBJ2-3 | few | 17 | NA | TRBV9
CASSREQGKNIQYF | TGTGCCAGCAGTCGAGAACAAGGCAAAAACATTCAGTACTTC | TRBJ2-4 | few | 14 | NA | TRBV2
CASSSYKWGHNEQFF | TGTGCCAGCAGTTCTTACAAATGGGGCCACAATGAGCAGTTCTTC | TRBJ2-1 | few | 15 | NA | TRBV6-2/TRBV6-3
CASSLGPPVTGIWLKNTEAFF | TGCGCCAGCAGCTTGGGGCCTCCCGTCACAGGGATCTGGTTGAAGAACACTGAAGCTTTCTTT | TRBJ1-1 | NA | 21 | NA | TRBV5-1
CASRPRDATYEQYF | TGTGCCAGCAGGCCCCGGGACGCTACCTACGAGCAGTACTTC | TRBJ2-7 | few | 14 | NA | TRBV6-1
CASSSGPGGYNEQFF | TGTGCCAGCAGCTCGGGACCTGGGGGGTACAATGAGCAGTTCTTC | TRBJ2-1 | NA | 15 | NA | TRBV7-6
CASKRGGSVAYEQYF | TGTGCCAGCAAGCGGGGCGGAAGTGTTGCCTACGAGCAGTACTTC | TRBJ2-7 | many | 15 | TRBD2 | TRBV27
CASSFVGGANQETQYF | TGTGCCAGCAGCTTTGTCGGGGGGGCCAATCAGGAGACCCAGTACTTC | TRBJ2-5 | once | 16 | TRBD2 | TRBV7-9
CAIRGPGGGAMGNEQFF | TGTGCCATCAGGGGTCCCGGCGGGGGGGCCATGGGCAATGAGCAGTTCTTC | TRBJ2-1 | few | 17 | TRBD2 | TRBV10-3
CAWGEGIYNEQFF | TGTGCCTGGGGCGAGGGGATCTACAATGAGCAGTTCTTC | TRBJ2-1 | many | 13 | NA | TRBV30
CASSLAASTTEQYF | TGTGCCAGCAGTTTAGCCGCCTCGACTACCGAGCAGTACTTC | TRBJ2-7 | many | 14 | NA | TRBV25-1
CASGGQPTYEQYF | TGTGCCAGCGGGGGGCAGCCCACCTACGAGCAGTACTTC | TRBJ2-7 | once | 13 | NA | TRBV28